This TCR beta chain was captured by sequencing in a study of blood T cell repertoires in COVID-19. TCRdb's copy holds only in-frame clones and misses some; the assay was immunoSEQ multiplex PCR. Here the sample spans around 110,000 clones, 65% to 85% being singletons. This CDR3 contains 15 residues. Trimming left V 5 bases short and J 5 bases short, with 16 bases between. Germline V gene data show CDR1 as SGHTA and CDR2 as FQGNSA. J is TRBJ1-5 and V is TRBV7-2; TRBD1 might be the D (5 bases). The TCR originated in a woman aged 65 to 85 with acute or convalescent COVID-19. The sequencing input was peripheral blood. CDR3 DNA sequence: TGTGCCAGCAGCCCTGGGGGGAAAGGAGATCAGCCCCAGCATTTT. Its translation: CASSPGGKGDQPQHF.